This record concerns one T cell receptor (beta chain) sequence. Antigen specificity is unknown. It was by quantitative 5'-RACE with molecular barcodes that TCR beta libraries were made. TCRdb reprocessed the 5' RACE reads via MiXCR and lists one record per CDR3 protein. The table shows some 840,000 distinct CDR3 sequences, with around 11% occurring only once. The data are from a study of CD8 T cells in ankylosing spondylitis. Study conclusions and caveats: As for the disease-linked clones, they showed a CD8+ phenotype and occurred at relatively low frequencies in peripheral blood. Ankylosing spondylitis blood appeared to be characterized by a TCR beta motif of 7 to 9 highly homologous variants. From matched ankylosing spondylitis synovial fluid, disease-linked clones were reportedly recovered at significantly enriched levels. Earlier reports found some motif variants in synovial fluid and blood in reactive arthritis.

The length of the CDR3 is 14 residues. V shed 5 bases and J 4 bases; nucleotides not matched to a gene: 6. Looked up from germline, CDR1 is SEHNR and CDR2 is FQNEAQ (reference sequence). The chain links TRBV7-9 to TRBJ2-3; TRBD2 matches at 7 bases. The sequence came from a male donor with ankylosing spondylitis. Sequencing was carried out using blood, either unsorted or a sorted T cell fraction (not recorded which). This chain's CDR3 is CASSISGWADTQYF. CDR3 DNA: TGTGCCAGCAGCATTAGCGGGTGGGCAGATACGCAGTATTTT.